A single sample is the source of the 9 T cell receptor beta chains below, sequenced in a study of PD-1 blockade in mismatch repair-deficient tumors. Using immunoSEQ multiplex PCR, the repertoire was profiled, and TCRdb retains in-frame clones only, with some absent. The sample contains around 16,000 clones, roughly 84% of which appear only once. The sample consisted of PBMCs, taken 4 weeks after starting pembrolizumab. The receptors here all came from an adult with mismatch repair-deficient cancer.

This chain uses TRBV5-1 with TRBJ2-3; 8 positions match TRBD1. This CDR3 is 15 amino acids long. The ends lost 4 bases at V and 4 bases at J; junction bases unmatched: 8. In germline, CDR1 is SGHRS, CDR2 YFSETQ. This CDR3 is CASSNIGQGADTQYF. The CDR3 bases are TGCGCCAGCAGCAACATCGGACAGGGCGCAGATACGCAGTATTTT.

The chain joins TRBV19 to TRBJ2-3; TRBD2 aligns across 8 bases. The germline V gene encodes CDR1 LNHDA and CDR2 SQIVND (reference sequence). CDR3 length: 15 residues. The V and J ends lost 3 bases and 0 bases, in that order; junction bases with no gene match: 2. The CDR3 DNA follows: TGTGCCAGTAGTATCGCTAGCGGGAGCACAGATACGCAGTATTTT. It specifies CASSIASGSTDTQYF.

The rearrangement uses TRBV7-9 and TRBJ2-5; 8 bases are shared with TRBD1. CDR1 and CDR2 from the germline V gene are SEHNR and FQNEAQ (reference sequence). The CDR3 is 15 amino acids. Unmatched junction bases numbered 9, after V lost 4 bases and J lost 5 bases. CDR3 sequence reads: CASSSATGGRETQYF. CDR3 nucleotide sequence: TGTGCCAGCAGCTCTGCCACAGGGGGGCGGGAGACCCAGTACTTC.

The chain combines TRBV14 with TRBJ2-1, with 7 bases fitting TRBD1. J gave up 0 bases and V 5 bases, and 4 bases lay outside the gene matches. Germline V gives CDR1 SGHDN, CDR2 FVKESK. This CDR3 region has 15 residues. In nucleotides, the CDR3 is TGTGCCAGCAGCTGGGGGACAGCCTCCTACAATGAGCAGTTCTTC. Residues: CASSWGTASYNEQFF.

This clone was observed a handful of times. The chain uses TRBV6-5 and TRBJ2-7; perhaps TRBD2 as D (5 bases). The CDR3 has 11 amino acids. The V and J ends lost 6 bases and 3 bases respectively, with 6 bases between them. The V gene's germline CDR1 is MNHEY and CDR2 SVGAGI. DNA of the CDR3: TGTGCCAGCAGACTAGTCTACGAGCAGTACTTC. As protein: CASRLVYEQYF.

This clone has a handful of counts. V and J are TRBV6-1 and TRBJ2-7; 9 bases fit TRBD2. J was trimmed by 6 bases and V by 0 bases; bases with no gene match: 6. CDR1 MNHNS and CDR2 SASEGT come from the germline V gene. This CDR3 is built from 15 residues. The CDR3 DNA reads as TGTGCCAGCAGTGAAGCGGCTAGCGGGAAATTCGAGCAGTACTTC. The encoded protein is CASSEAASGKFEQYF.

The V gene is TRBV4-1, the J gene TRBJ1-2; perhaps TRBD1 as D (5 bases). The CDR3 covers 16 residues. Germline V lookup: CDR1 MGHRA, CDR2 YSYEKL. V dropped 0 bases and J dropped 4 bases, with 15 bases sitting between them. Written as DNA, the CDR3 is TGCGCCAGCAGCCAAGAGGGGCAGGGAGGCTCCTATGGCTACACCTTC. Residues: CASSQEGQGGSYGYTF.

The J gene is TRBJ2-2, the V gene TRBV5-1; D perhaps matches TRBD1 (5 bases). Germline assignment: CDR1 SGHRS and CDR2 YFSETQ. Trimming removed 3 bases from V and 4 bases from J, with 13 bases in between. The CDR3 length is 15 residues. The CDR3 sequence is CASSSQGISTGELFF. Here the CDR3 DNA reads TGCGCCAGCAGCTCGCAGGGAATTAGCACCGGGGAGCTGTTTTTT.

This clone has only one observation. V gene TRBV10-3 combines with J gene TRBJ1-1; TRBD1 agrees at 8 bases. CDR3 length: 14 residues. Unmatched junction bases numbered 11, after V lost 10 bases and J lost 4 bases. Germline assignment: CDR1 ENHRY and CDR2 SYGVKD. CDR3 DNA: TGTGCCACCCAACCCCAAGGACAGGGCACTGAAGCTTTCTTT. This codes for CATQPQGQGTEAFF.